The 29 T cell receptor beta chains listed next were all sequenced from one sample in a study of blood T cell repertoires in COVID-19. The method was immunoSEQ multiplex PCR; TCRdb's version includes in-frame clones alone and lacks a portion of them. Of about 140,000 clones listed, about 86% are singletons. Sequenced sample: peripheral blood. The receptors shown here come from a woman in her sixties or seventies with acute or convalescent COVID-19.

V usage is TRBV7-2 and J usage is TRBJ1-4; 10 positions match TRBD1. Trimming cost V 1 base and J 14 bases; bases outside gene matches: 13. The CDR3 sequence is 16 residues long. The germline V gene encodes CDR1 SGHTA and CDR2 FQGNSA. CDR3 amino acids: CASSLGMGTGVLGLFF. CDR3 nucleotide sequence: TGTGCCAGCAGCTTAGGAATGGGGACAGGGGTTTTAGGGCTGTTTTTT.

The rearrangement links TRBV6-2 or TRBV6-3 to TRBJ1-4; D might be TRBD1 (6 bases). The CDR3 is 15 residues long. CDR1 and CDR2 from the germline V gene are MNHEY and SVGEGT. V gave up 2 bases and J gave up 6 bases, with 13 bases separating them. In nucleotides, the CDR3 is TGTGCCAGCAGTTACCAGGGGTATGCCCATGAAAAACTGTTTTTT. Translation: CASSYQGYAHEKLFF.

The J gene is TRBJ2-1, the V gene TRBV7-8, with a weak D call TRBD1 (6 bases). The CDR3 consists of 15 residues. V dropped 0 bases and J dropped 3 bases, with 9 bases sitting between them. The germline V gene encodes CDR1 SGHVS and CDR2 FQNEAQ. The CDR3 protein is CASSLAGHLYNEQFF. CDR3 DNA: TGTGCCAGCAGCTTAGCGGGACACCTCTACAATGAGCAGTTCTTC.

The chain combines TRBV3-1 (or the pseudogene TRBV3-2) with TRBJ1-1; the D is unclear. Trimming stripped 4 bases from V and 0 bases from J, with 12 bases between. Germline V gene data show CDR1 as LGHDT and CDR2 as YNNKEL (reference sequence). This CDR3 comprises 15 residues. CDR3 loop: CASSLGPIMNTEAFF. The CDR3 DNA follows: TGTGCCAGCAGCCTGGGCCCGATCATGAACACTGAAGCTTTCTTT.

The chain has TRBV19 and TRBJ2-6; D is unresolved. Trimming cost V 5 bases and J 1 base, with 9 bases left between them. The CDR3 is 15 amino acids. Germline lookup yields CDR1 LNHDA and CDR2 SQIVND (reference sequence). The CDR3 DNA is TGTGCCAGTAGTTATATTTCGTCTGGGGCCAACGTCCTGACTTTC. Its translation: CASSYISSGANVLTF.

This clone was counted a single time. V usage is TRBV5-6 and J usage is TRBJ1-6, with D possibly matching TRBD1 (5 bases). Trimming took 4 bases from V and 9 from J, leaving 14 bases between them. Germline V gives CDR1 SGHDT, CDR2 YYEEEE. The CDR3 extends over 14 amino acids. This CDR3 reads CASSPGRGTSPLHF. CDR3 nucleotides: TGTGCCAGCAGCCCCGGGAGAGGGACTTCACCCCTCCACTTT. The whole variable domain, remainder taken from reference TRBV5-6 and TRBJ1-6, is DAGVTQSPTHLIKTRGQQVTLRCSPKSGHDTVSWYQQALGQGPQFIFQYYEEEERQRGNFPDRFSGHQFPNYSSELNVNALLLGDSALYLCASSPGRGTSPLHFGNGTRLTVT.

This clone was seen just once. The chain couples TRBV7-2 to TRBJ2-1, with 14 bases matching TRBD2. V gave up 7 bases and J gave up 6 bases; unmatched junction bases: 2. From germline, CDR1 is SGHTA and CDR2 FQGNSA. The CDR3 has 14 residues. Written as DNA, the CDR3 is TGTGCCAGCAAAGGGACTAGCGGGGGCAATGAGCAGTTCTTC. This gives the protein CASKGTSGGNEQFF.

CDR3 sequence reads: CAGHRGMNTEAFF. The CDR3 region has the DNA TGTGCCGGTCATAGGGGCATGAACACTGAAGCTTTCTTT. The rearrangement uses TRBV6-6 and TRBJ1-1, with D perhaps matching TRBD1 (5 bases). Trimming cost V 11 bases and J 0 bases, with 13 bases left between them. The CDR3 is 13 amino acids. CDR1 and CDR2 from the germline V gene are MNHNY and SVGAGI (reference sequence).

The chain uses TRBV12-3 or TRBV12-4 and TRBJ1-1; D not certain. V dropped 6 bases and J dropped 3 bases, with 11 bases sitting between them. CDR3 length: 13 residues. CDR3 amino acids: CASSYGMDTEAFF. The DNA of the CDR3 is TGTGCCAGCAGCTACGGGATGGACACTGAAGCTTTCTTT.

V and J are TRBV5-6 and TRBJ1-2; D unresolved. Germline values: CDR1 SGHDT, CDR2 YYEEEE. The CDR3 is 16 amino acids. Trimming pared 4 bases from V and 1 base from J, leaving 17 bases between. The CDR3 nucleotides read TGTGCCAGCAGCCTGGGTCGAGGCAGTGTTAACTATGGCTACACCTTC. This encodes CASSLGRGSVNYGYTF.

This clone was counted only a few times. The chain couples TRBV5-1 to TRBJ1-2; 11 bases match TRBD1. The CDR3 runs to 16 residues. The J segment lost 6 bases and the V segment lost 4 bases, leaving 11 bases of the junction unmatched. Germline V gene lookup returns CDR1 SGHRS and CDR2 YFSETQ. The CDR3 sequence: CASSRTGGARDHGYTF. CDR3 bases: TGCGCCAGCAGCCGGACAGGGGGCGCGCGTGATCATGGCTACACCTTC.

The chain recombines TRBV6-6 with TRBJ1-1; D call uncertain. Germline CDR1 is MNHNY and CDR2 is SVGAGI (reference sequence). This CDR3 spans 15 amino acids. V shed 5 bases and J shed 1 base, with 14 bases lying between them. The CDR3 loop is CASSTPFTRNTEAFF. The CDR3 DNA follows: TGTGCCAGCAGTACCCCTTTCACACGGAACACTGAAGCTTTCTTT.

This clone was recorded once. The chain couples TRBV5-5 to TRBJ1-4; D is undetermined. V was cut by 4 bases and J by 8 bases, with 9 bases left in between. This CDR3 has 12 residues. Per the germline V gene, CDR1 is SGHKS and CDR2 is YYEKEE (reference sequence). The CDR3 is CASSSFGEKLFF. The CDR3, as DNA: TGTGCCAGCAGCAGTTTCGGGGAAAAACTGTTTTTT.

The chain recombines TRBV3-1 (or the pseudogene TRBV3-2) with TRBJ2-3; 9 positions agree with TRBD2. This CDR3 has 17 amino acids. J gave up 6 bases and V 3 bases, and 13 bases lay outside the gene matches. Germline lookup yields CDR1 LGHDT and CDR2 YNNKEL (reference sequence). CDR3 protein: CASSHSGRGLAGDTQYF. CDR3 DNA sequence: TGTGCCAGCAGCCATTCAGGGCGTGGGCTAGCGGGGGATACGCAGTATTTT.

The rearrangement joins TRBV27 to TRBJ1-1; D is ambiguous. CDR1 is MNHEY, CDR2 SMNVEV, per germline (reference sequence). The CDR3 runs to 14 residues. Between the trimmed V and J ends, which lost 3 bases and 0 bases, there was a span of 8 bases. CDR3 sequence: CASSLAGMNTEAFF. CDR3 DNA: TGTGCCAGCAGTTTGGCAGGCATGAACACTGAAGCTTTCTTT.

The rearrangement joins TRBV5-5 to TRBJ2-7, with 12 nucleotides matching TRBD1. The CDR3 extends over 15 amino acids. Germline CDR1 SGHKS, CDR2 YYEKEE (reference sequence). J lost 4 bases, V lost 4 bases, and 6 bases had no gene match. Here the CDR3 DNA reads TGTGCCAGCAGCCCTGGGGACAGGGGGCGTTACGAGCAGTACTTC. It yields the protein CASSPGDRGRYEQYF.

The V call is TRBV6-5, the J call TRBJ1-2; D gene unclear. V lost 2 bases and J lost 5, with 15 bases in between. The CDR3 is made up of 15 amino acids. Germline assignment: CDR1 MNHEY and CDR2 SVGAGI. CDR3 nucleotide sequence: TGTGCCAGCAGTTACGCGGCGGGGAGGGAGTATGGCTACACCTTC. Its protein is CASSYAAGREYGYTF.

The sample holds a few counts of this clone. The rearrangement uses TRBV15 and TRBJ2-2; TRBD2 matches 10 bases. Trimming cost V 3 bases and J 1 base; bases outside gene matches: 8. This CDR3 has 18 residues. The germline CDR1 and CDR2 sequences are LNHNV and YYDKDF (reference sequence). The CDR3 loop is CATSSSPGLALNTGELFF. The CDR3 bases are TGTGCCACCAGCAGCTCTCCGGGACTAGCGCTGAACACCGGGGAGCTGTTTTTT.

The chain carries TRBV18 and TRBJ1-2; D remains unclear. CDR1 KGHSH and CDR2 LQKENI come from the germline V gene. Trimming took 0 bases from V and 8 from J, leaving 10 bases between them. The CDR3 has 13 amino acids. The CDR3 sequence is CASSPPPNLGYTF. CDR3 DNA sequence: TGTGCCAGCTCACCACCCCCGAACTTAGGCTACACCTTC.

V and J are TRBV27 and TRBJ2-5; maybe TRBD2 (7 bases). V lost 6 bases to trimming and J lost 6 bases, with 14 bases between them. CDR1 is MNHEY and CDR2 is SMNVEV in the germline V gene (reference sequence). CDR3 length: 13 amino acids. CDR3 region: CASSIIGGQTQYF. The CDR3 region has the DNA TGTGCCAGCAGCATAATCGGGGGGCAGACCCAGTACTTC.

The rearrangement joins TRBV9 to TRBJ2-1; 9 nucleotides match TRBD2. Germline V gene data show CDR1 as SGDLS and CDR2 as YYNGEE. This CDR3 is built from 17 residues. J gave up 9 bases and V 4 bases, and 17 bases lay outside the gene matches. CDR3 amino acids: CASSLIAQGRGGREQFF. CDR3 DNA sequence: TGTGCCAGCAGCCTCATCGCCCAGGGGCGGGGGGGCCGTGAGCAGTTCTTC.

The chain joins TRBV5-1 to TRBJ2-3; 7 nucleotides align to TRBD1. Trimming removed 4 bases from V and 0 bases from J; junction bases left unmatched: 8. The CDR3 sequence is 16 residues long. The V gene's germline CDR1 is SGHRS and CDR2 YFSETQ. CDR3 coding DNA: TGCGCCAGCAGCCCTAGGACAGGTCTCAGCACAGATACGCAGTATTTT. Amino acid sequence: CASSPRTGLSTDTQYF.

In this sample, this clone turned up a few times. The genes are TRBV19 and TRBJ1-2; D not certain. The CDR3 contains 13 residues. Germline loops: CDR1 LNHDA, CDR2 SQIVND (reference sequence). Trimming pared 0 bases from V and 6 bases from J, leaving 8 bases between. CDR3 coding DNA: TGTGCCAGTAGTATAGATTGGGCTGATGGCTACACCTTC. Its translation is CASSIDWADGYTF.

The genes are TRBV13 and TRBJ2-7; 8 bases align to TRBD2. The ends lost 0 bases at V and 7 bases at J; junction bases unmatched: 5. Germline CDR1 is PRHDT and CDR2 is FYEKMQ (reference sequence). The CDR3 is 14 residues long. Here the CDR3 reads CASSLGGGAREQYF. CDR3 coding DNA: TGTGCCAGCAGCTTAGGCGGGGGGGCGAGAGAGCAGTACTTC.

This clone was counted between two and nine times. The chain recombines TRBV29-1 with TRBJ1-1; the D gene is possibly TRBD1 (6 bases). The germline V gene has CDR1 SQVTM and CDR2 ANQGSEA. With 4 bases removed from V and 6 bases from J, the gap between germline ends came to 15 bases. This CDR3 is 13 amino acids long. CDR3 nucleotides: TGCAGCGTTGCCGGGGGGCTGTTCGCTGAAGCTTTCTTT. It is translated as CSVAGGLFAEAFF.

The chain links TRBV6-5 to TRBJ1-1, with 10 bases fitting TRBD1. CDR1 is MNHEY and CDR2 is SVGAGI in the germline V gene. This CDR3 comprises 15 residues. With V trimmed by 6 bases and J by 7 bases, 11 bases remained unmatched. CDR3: CASSSFGQGVFEAFF. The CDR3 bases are TGTGCCAGCAGCTCTTTCGGACAGGGGGTTTTTGAAGCTTTCTTT.

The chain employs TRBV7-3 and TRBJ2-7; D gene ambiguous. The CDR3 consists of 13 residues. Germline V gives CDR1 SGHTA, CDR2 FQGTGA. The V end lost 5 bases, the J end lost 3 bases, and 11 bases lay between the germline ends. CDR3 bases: TGTGCCAGCAGCGCCACGGCAGGCTACGAGCAGTACTTC. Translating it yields CASSATAGYEQYF.

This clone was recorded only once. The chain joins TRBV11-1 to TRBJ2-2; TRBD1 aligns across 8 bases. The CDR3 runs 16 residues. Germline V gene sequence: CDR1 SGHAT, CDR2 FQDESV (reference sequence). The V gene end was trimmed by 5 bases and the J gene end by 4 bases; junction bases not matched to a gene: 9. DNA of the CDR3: TGTGCCAGCAGCCAAACAGGGGGTTTGGGCACCGGGGAGCTGTTTTTT. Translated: CASSQTGGLGTGELFF.

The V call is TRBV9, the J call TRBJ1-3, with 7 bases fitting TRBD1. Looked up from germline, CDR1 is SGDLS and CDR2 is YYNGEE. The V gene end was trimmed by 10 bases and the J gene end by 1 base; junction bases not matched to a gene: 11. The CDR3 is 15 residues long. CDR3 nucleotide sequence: TGTGCCGGCTATCGGGACAGAGTATCTGGAAACACCATATATTTT. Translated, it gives CAGYRDRVSGNTIYF. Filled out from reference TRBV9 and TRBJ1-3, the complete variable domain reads DSGVTQTPKHLITATGQRVTLRCSPRSGDLSVYWYQQSLDQGLQFLIQYYNGEERAKGNILERFSAQQFPDLHSELNLSSLELGDSALYFCAGYRDRVSGNTIYFGEGSWLTVV.